This TCR beta chain was sequenced during a study of CD8+CD57+ T cells in acquired aplastic anemia. Across the study: Mean yield of DNA from sorted CD4+ and CD8+ cells was approximately 3 ug.

Whole-study findings and limits: It was found that nearly 30 CD8+ CDR3 sequences were shared between patients and controls.

Worth noting for this clonotype: Antigen: not known.

CDR1 is DFQATT and CDR2 is SNEGSKA in the germline V gene (reference sequence). The V and J ends lost 3 bases and 7 bases respectively, with 22 bases between them. The CDR3 runs 16 residues. Genomic DNA served as template for TCR beta VDJ and CDR3 profiling. A single record per CDR3 protein comes from TCRdb applying MiXCR to the reads. The profile shows 400,000 to 450,000 distinct CDR3 sequences, about two thirds of them singletons. The clonotype comes from a human donor in good health, serving as a control. This chain joins TRBV20-1 and TRBJ1-3, with D perhaps matching TRBD1 (5 bases). The specimen was sorted CD4+, CD8+, or CD8+CD57+ T cells (not recorded which) from PBMCs. The CDR3 region has the DNA TGCAGTGCTAGCAGTCACAGGTCCAGCATGGGGAACACCATATATTTT. It translates to CSASSHRSSMGNTIYF.